This entry lists 17 T cell receptor beta chains sequenced from one sample in a study of PD-L1 blockade in urothelial cancer (dated by TCRdb to 2017 to 2019). Libraries were built with the immunoSEQ multiplex PCR assay. Held by TCRdb, this immuneACCESS table contains in-frame sequences only and omits some clones. Under half of the omission traces to an unresolved V gene where checked; the cause of the rest is unknown. The sample contains around 45,000 clones, 80% to 85% of them found a single time. Clones ranked in the top ten supply roughly 1.9% of the sample. This specimen's time point label, per the study, means: pretreatment peripheral blood. Here the sequenced sample was PBMCs, taken around atezolizumab (anti-PD-L1) treatment. The receptors here all came from a man in his fifties or sixties with urothelial cancer.

The gene calls are TRBV7-9 and TRBJ1-1, with a possible D match to TRBD1 (6 bases). The CDR3 contains 14 residues. The V end was cut by 9 bases, the J end by 7 bases, with 21 bases between. Germline V gene lookup returns CDR1 SEHNR and CDR2 FQNEAQ (reference sequence). The CDR3 nucleotides read TGTGCCAGGACAGGCCGAGGGCTTAAGATTGAAGCTTTCTTT. This sequence encodes CARTGRGLKIEAFF.

This chain joins TRBV5-1 and TRBJ1-1, with TRBD1 identical over 9 bases. The CDR3 is 14 amino acids. Losses at the gene ends were 3 bases for V and 5 bases for J; bases not matched to a gene: 5. CDR1 and CDR2 from the germline V gene are SGHRS and YFSETQ. CDR3 residues: CASSSGQGGTEAFF. DNA of the CDR3: TGCGCCAGCAGCTCGGGACAGGGCGGGACTGAAGCTTTCTTT.

The J gene is TRBJ2-2, the V gene TRBV2; D is undetermined. Between the trimmed V and J ends, which lost 1 base and 2 bases, there was a span of 11 bases. Germline CDR1 SNHLY, CDR2 FYNNEI. The CDR3 has 16 amino acids. The CDR3 nucleotides are TGTGCCAGCAGTGAAGAGCTGCTGAGAAACACCGGGGAGCTGTTTTTT. This sequence encodes CASSEELLRNTGELFF.

The chain carries TRBV5-1 and TRBJ2-3, with 7 bases identical to TRBD1. V lost 4 bases, J lost 10 bases, and 15 bases stayed unmatched. Germline V gene sequence: CDR1 SGHRS, CDR2 YFSETQ. This CDR3 region has 15 residues. The CDR3 loop reads CASSQGTAEEVAQYF. The CDR3 DNA is TGCGCCAGCAGCCAAGGGACAGCCGAGGAGGTTGCGCAGTATTTT.

This clone was detected once. The DNA for the CDR3 is TGTGCCAGCAGCCAAGACCTTGCTAGCGGGGGGACCAATGAGCAGTTCTTC. Amino acids: CASSQDLASGGTNEQFF. The J gene is TRBJ2-1, the V gene TRBV4-2; 11 nucleotides agree with TRBD2. V was clipped by 0 bases and J by 6 bases; unmatched bases: 7. The CDR3 totals 17 residues. Germline CDR1 is LGHNA and CDR2 is YNFKEQ.

Only a few counts were recorded for this clone. DNA for the CDR3: TGTGCCAGCAGCCCGGAGAGAGGTCAGCCCCAGCATTTT. Translated, it gives CASSPERGQPQHF. This sequence joins TRBV7-2 and TRBJ1-5; D remains ambiguous. Between the trimmed V and J ends, which lost 5 bases and 6 bases, there was a span of 11 bases. Germline assignment: CDR1 SGHTA and CDR2 FQGNSA. The CDR3 length is 13 residues.

The J gene is TRBJ1-2, the V gene TRBV10-3, with 7 bases matching TRBD1. The CDR3 spans 14 residues. V lost 6 bases, J lost 5 bases, and 9 bases stayed unmatched. Germline values: CDR1 ENHRY, CDR2 SYGVKD. The CDR3 DNA reads TGTGCCATCAGCCGGGGACAGATTGAATATGGCTACACCTTC. Residues: CAISRGQIEYGYTF.

The chain couples TRBV19 to TRBJ2-1; no definite D call. V was cut by 9 bases and J by 0 bases, with 18 bases left in between. Germline V gives CDR1 LNHDA, CDR2 SQIVND (reference sequence). The CDR3 has 16 residues. CDR3 sequence (DNA): TGTGCCAGCAACTCTCCCCAGGTCGACTCCTACAATGAGCAGTTCTTC. Protein product: CASNSPQVDSYNEQFF.

The genes are TRBV28 and TRBJ1-2; 12 bases match TRBD1. The CDR3 length is 14 residues. Trimming took 6 bases from V and 7 from J; bases not matched to a gene: 6. Germline CDR1 is MDHEN and CDR2 is SYDVKM. CDR3 coding DNA: TGTGCCAGCAGCGTGGGACAGGGGGCGGTTGGCTACACCTTC. Protein: CASSVGQGAVGYTF.

The V and J genes are TRBV30 and TRBJ1-5; 7 bases align to TRBD1. Per germline, CDR1 GTSNPN and CDR2 SVGIG (reference sequence). The J segment lost 2 bases and the V segment lost 3 bases, leaving 7 bases of the junction unmatched. The CDR3 runs to 15 residues. The CDR3 region has the DNA TGTGCCTGGAGCCTACAGGGGTACGGCAATCAGCCCCAGCATTTT. As protein: CAWSLQGYGNQPQHF.

V and J are TRBV6-5 and TRBJ2-1, with 7 positions matching TRBD2. Trimming took 2 bases from V and 3 from J; bases not matched to a gene: 4. Germline assignment: CDR1 MNHEY and CDR2 SVGAGI. There are 15 residues in the CDR3. The CDR3, as DNA: TGTGCCAGCAGTTACGAGGCTAGCGGCTACAATGAGCAGTTCTTC. Translated, it gives CASSYEASGYNEQFF.

In its sample, this clone was seen a few times. The chain employs TRBV28 and TRBJ2-2; 7 bases match TRBD1. The CDR3 covers 16 residues. V was clipped by 7 bases and J by 5 bases; unmatched bases: 13. CDR1 and CDR2 from the germline V gene are MDHEN and SYDVKM. CDR3 in DNA: TGTGCCAGCACCCTGAGGACAGGCCAGGGGACCGGGGAGCTGTTTTTT. Its protein is CASTLRTGQGTGELFF.

This clone was recorded a few times. The rearrangement joins TRBV4-1 to TRBJ2-2; D is ambiguous. The V end was cut by 4 bases, the J end by 6 bases, with 15 bases between. Germline V CDR1 and CDR2: MGHRA, YSYEKL. This CDR3 is built from 15 residues. Here the CDR3 reads CASSPREQVAGELFF. For the CDR3, the DNA is TGCGCCAGCAGCCCTAGAGAACAAGTGGCCGGGGAGCTGTTTTTT.

The gene calls are TRBV6-1 and TRBJ2-2; the match to TRBD1 covers 8 bases. The trim removed 6 bases at V and 1 base at J, leaving 4 bases unmatched. CDR3 size: 15 residues. Per germline, CDR1 MNHNS and CDR2 SASEGT. CDR3 sequence (DNA): TGTGCCAGCAGACCCGGGACAGGGAACACCGGGGAGCTGTTTTTT. It encodes CASRPGTGNTGELFF.

The chain links TRBV19 to TRBJ2-3; TRBD2 matches at 7 bases. The V segment lost 5 bases and the J segment 0 bases; nucleotides outside the gene matches: 2. The germline gives CDR1 LNHDA, CDR2 SQIVND (reference sequence). This CDR3 has 14 amino acids. For the CDR3, the DNA is TGTGCCAGTAGTGGGACTATAAGCACAGATACGCAGTATTTT. Translation: CASSGTISTDTQYF.

V and J are TRBV5-6 and TRBJ2-3; D is uncertain. The length of the CDR3 is 15 residues. The V gene lost 2 bases and the J gene lost 0 bases, with 10 bases spanning the gap. CDR1 is SGHDT and CDR2 is YYEEEE in the germline V gene. The CDR3 sequence is CASSFMQASTDTQYF. The DNA for the CDR3 is TGTGCCAGCAGCTTCATGCAGGCGAGCACAGATACGCAGTATTTT. The variable domain in full, with the rest retrieved from reference TRBV5-6 and TRBJ2-3, is DAGVTQSPTHLIKTRGQQVTLRCSPKSGHDTVSWYQQALGQGPQFIFQYYEEEERQRGNFPDRFSGHQFPNYSSELNVNALLLGDSALYLCASSFMQASTDTQYFGPGTRLTVL.

The chain is built from TRBV5-1 and TRBJ1-1; tentative D call: TRBD1 (5 bases). V was trimmed by 1 base and J by 1 base, leaving 11 bases between them. This CDR3 contains 15 residues. Germline CDR1 reads SGHRS; CDR2 reads YFSETQ. The CDR3 sequence is CASSLTAQGNTEAFF. CDR3 nucleotide sequence: TGCGCCAGCAGCTTGACAGCGCAGGGGAACACTGAAGCTTTCTTT. The variable domain in full, completed from reference TRBV5-1 and TRBJ1-1, reads KAGVTQTPRYLIKTRGQQVTLSCSPISGHRSVSWYQQTPGQGLQFLFEYFSETQRNKGNFPGRFSGRQFSNSRSEMNVSTLELGDSALYLCASSLTAQGNTEAFFGQGTRLTVV.